The clone carrying this T cell receptor (beta chain) was counted a few times. Its antigen remains unidentified. These data belong to a study of a mutant IDH1 vaccine in newly diagnosed glioma. At the level of the study: At week 35 came visit V12, and visit V13 followed at week 47.

CDR3 size: 13 residues. Germline lookup yields CDR1 SGHNT and CDR2 YYREEE (reference sequence). V was pared by 6 bases and J by 3 bases, with 9 bases between. The time point here: week 35, safety follow-up. Vaccination comprised doses that each held 300 ug of mutant IDH1 20-mer peptide, plus topical imiquimod. Clones were read by immunoSEQ multiplex PCR, and TCRdb kept only the in-frame ones, dropping some. The sample holds around 69,000 clones, approximately 86% seen once. The chain links TRBV5-4 to TRBJ2-2; TRBD2 is a possible D gene (6 bases). The source is a man aged 30 to 45 with glioma. Sequencing was performed on PBMCs, taken from a glioma patient whose treatment included an IDH1 peptide vaccine. DNA for the CDR3: TGTGCCAGCACGGGACTGCACACCGGGGAGCTGTTTTTT. Amino acid sequence: CASTGLHTGELFF.